Described below is a single T cell receptor (beta chain) sequence and its context. Its antigen is unidentified. Amplified TCR beta CDR3 regions derived from RNA transcripts. During a first-round RT-PCR of the TCR CDR3, the HTBI primer set was used. MiXCR, run by TCRdb on the multiplex PCR reads, gives a single entry per CDR3 protein. The sample lists 600,000 to 850,000 distinct CDR3 sequences, approximately 18% occurring once. The data are from a study of T cells in Graves' hyperthyroidism and ophthalmopathy. On the study more broadly: Initial diagnosis, before any treatment, was when peripheral blood was collected. Study-level findings and limits: Model-based prediction identified ophthalmopathy a median 6.5 months prior to its onset.

V gave up 4 bases and J gave up 8 bases; unmatched junction bases: 6. This CDR3 contains 15 residues. Germline CDR1 and CDR2: MNHNS and SASEGT. The chain recombines TRBV6-1 with TRBJ1-3, with TRBD1 matching over 12 bases. This clonotype originated in a woman between 50 and 59 years old with Graves' hyperthyroidism that later progressed to Graves' ophthalmopathy. The sequencing sample was made of blood. CDR3 nucleotide sequence: TGTGCCAGCAGTGCCGGGACAGGGGGCATTTACACCATATATTTT. It translates to CASSAGTGGIYTIYF.